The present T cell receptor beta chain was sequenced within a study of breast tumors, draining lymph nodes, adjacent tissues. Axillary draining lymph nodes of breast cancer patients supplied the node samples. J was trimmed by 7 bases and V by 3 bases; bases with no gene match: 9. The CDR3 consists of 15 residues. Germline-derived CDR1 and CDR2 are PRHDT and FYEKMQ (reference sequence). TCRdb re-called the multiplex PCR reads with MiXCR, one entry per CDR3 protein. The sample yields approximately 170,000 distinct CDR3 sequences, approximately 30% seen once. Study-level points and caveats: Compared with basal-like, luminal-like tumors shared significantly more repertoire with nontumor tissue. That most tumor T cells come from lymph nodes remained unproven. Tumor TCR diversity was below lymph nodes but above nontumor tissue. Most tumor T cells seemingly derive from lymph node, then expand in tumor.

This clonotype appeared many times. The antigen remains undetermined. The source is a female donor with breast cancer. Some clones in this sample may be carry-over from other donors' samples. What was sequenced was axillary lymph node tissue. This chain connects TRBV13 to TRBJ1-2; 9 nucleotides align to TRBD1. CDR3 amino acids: CASSFTQGAFIGYTF. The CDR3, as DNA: TGTGCCAGCAGCTTTACACAGGGGGCTTTTATTGGCTACACCTTC.